Listed here is a single T cell receptor beta chain. This sample was included in a study of blood T cells in healthy people across ages. This CDR3 is built from 15 residues. V was shortened by 3 bases and J by 1 base, with 12 bases between the two germline ends. CDR1 is LGHNA and CDR2 is YSLEER in the germline V gene. Using a J-beta primer mix together with a sample-barcoded 5' primer, a second PCR was run for roughly 6 to 12 cycles. Each CDR3 protein is one row after TCRdb ran MiXCR on the 5' RACE reads. The table includes more than 900,000 distinct CDR3 sequences, roughly a quarter detected once. This sample was also put to use in a study of T cells of mothers and their children. That investigation notes: All donors were healthy and Caucasian; they were a few mothers and their six children. Unrelated mother-child pairs always had slightly, but never significantly, lower normalized overlap than related pairs.

This chain connects TRBV4-3 to TRBJ1-2; no reliable D call. This sequence originates from a girl aged 2-10 years in good health. Sequenced: blood. The CDR3 DNA reads TGCGCCAGCAGCCACGGAAGCGGGGTTAACTATGGCTACACCTTC. Translation gives CASSHGSGVNYGYTF.